These T cell receptor beta chains were read from a single sample in a study of blood T cell repertoires in COVID-19. Measured with immunoSEQ multiplex PCR; TCRdb has only the in-frame clones, and not every one. The sample includes about 150,000 clones, 65% to 80% of them seen just once. The sample taken for sequencing was peripheral blood. All receptors derive from a man in his fifties with acute or convalescent COVID-19. Both conserved end residues are part of each CDR3. A D gene is named only where the DNA matches it firmly. Size is omitted from some rows. Given values are once, few, many or a class for expanded clones.

v_gene	len	j_gene	d_gene	abundance	CDR3aa	CDR3nt
TRBV7-2	14	TRBJ1-2	TRBD1	-	CASSLGQGASGYTF	TGTGCCAGCAGCTTAGGACAGGGCGCTAGTGGCTACACCTTC
TRBV19	15	TRBJ1-5	-	-	CASSIDGGYGQPQHF	TGTGCCAGTAGTATAGATGGCGGGTACGGGCAGCCCCAGCATTTT
TRBV5-1	16	TRBJ1-6	TRBD1	-	CASSLDRRDSKPVLHF	TGCGCCAGCAGCTTGGACCGACGGGACAGCAAACCAGTCCTCCACTTT
TRBV18	15	TRBJ2-7	TRBD1	-	CASSPKDRALYEQYF	TGTGCCAGCTCACCAAAAGACAGGGCCCTCTACGAGCAGTACTTC
TRBV19	13	TRBJ1-2	-	-	CASTDHLGVGYTF	TGTGCCAGTACCGACCACCTAGGGGTCGGCTACACCTTC
TRBV18	13	TRBJ2-5	-	-	CASSPYRDETQYF	TGTGCCAGCTCACCATACAGGGACGAGACCCAGTACTTC
TRBV27	14	TRBJ1-6	-	-	CASSHGQPNSPLHF	TGTGCCAGCAGTCACGGACAGCCTAATTCACCCCTCCACTTT
TRBV11-2	12	TRBJ2-7	-	-	CASSLGGVEQYF	TGTGCCAGCAGCTTAGGAGGCGTCGAGCAGTACTTC
TRBV20-1	14	TRBJ2-2	TRBD2	-	CSASALAGSGELFF	TGCAGTGCTAGTGCATTAGCGGGGTCCGGGGAGCTGTTTTTT
TRBV5-1	20	TRBJ2-5	TRBD2	-	CASSLSAGRGLAGDRETQYF	TGCGCCAGCAGCTTGTCCGCGGGACGTGGACTAGCGGGGGATCGAGAGACCCAGTACTTC
TRBV5-6	15	TRBJ2-1	TRBD2	once	CASSTGLAPNNEQFF	TGTGCCAGCAGCACGGGACTAGCCCCTAACAATGAGCAGTTCTTC
TRBV14	14	TRBJ2-1	-	-	CASSRGTFDNEQFF	TGTGCCAGCAGCCGCGGGACTTTCGACAATGAGCAGTTCTTC
TRBV4-1	20	TRBJ1-6	TRBD1	-	CASSLHHTRGHSSYNSPLHF	TGCGCCAGCAGCCTTCACCACACGAGGGGGCATAGCTCCTATAATTCACCCCTCCACTTT
TRBV5-1	14	TRBJ2-3	-	-	CASSPEASTDTQYF	TGCGCCAGCAGCCCCGAGGCGAGCACAGATACGCAGTATTTT
TRBV19	14	TRBJ1-1	-	few	CASRQGIMNTEAFF	TGTGCCAGTAGGCAGGGGATCATGAACACTGAAGCTTTCTTT
TRBV5-1	15	TRBJ2-3	-	many	CASSLATQTTDTQYF	TGCGCCAGCAGCTTGGCCACACAGACCACAGATACGCAGTATTTT
TRBV6-5	15	TRBJ1-2	-	-	CASSYEGGRGYGYTF	TGTGCCAGCAGTTACGAGGGCGGCAGGGGCTATGGCTACACCTTC
TRBV5-1	13	TRBJ1-2	-	-	CASSPDDSIGYTF	TGCGCCAGCAGCCCGGACGACAGTATTGGCTACACCTTC
TRBV28	13	TRBJ1-1	-	-	CASSLRDWTEAFF	TGTGCCAGCAGTTTGAGGGATTGGACTGAAGCTTTCTTT
TRBV6-5	14	TRBJ1-1	-	-	CASSPLRGSTEAFF	TGTGCCAGCAGTCCCCTCCGGGGATCCACTGAAGCTTTCTTT
TRBV24-1	15	TRBJ2-1	-	few	CATMDSGPKGDEQFF	TGTGCCACCATGGACTCCGGGCCCAAAGGCGATGAGCAGTTCTTC
TRBV2	14	TRBJ2-1	TRBD2	-	CASTPLAGYNEQFF	TGTGCCAGCACCCCGCTAGCGGGGTACAATGAGCAGTTCTTC
TRBV3-1/TRBV3-2	15	TRBJ1-1	TRBD1	-	CASSSLTGPNTEAFF	TGTGCCAGCAGCTCCCTGACAGGGCCTAACACTGAAGCTTTCTTT
TRBV3-1/TRBV3-2	16	TRBJ2-3	TRBD2	-	CASSRPSSGGGDTQYF	TGTGCCAGCAGCCGCCCCTCTAGCGGGGGTGGAGATACGCAGTATTTT
TRBV5-1	17	TRBJ1-2	-	-	CASSLNPLQGQNYGYTF	TGCGCCAGCAGCTTGAACCCGCTGCAGGGTCAAAACTATGGCTACACCTTC
TRBV4-1	14	TRBJ2-1	TRBD1	-	CASSQENRGDEQFF	TGCGCCAGCAGCCAAGAAAACAGGGGAGATGAGCAGTTCTTC
TRBV29-1	13	TRBJ2-1	-	-	CRAVQGTYNEQFF	TGCAGGGCGGTGCAGGGTACCTACAATGAGCAGTTCTTC
TRBV7-6	15	TRBJ2-2	-	-	CASSLRQGLTGELFF	TGTGCCAGCAGCCTCCGGCAGGGTTTGACCGGGGAGCTGTTTTTT
TRBV5-1	16	TRBJ2-3	TRBD2	-	CASSLEAGGPTDTQYF	TGCGCCAGCAGCTTGGAGGCGGGGGGGCCCACAGATACGCAGTATTTT
TRBV6-5	11	TRBJ1-1	-	-	CASRSGIEAFF	TGTGCCAGCAGGTCAGGGATTGAAGCTTTCTTT